The 32 T cell receptor beta chains below all came from one sample that was sequenced in a study of shared clonotypes between healthy human individuals. Generated by immunoSEQ multiplex PCR, the TCRdb table keeps only in-frame clones and is missing some. Altogether about 490,000 clones are present, around 78% being singletons, with the ten largest covering around 13%. Material: PBMCs. The receptors shown here come from a woman in her 40s in good health. Some clones in this sample may be carry-over from other donors' samples.

This clone appeared a single time. V and J are TRBV6-5 and TRBJ2-1, with 7 bases lining up with TRBD2. From germline, CDR1 is MNHEY and CDR2 SVGAGI. The CDR3 contains 16 residues. Germline trimming cut 0 bases from V and 4 bases from J; bases unmatched to any gene: 6. This CDR3 reads CASSYSAGVGYNEQFF. Written as DNA, the CDR3 is TGTGCCAGCAGTTACTCGGCGGGAGTGGGGTACAATGAGCAGTTCTTC.

This clone appeared a single time. The J gene is TRBJ2-6, the V gene TRBV4-3; D is possibly TRBD1 (6 bases). V was shortened by 2 bases and J by 4 bases, with 9 bases between the two germline ends. Germline V gene lookup returns CDR1 LGHNA and CDR2 YSLEER. The CDR3 is 15 amino acids. The CDR3 protein is CASSQSGVGANVLTF. The DNA for the CDR3 is TGCGCCAGCAGCCAATCAGGGGTCGGGGCCAACGTCCTGACTTTC.

The chain has TRBV5-1 and TRBJ2-7, with 7 bases matching TRBD2. CDR1 and CDR2 (germline): SGHRS, YFSETQ. Trimming at V came to 2 bases and at J to 0 bases, leaving 2 bases not matched to a gene. The CDR3 consists of 14 residues. CDR3 region: CASSFRGSSYEQYF. CDR3 DNA sequence: TGCGCCAGCAGCTTCCGCGGGAGCTCCTACGAGCAGTACTTC.

This clone was detected many times. The V gene is TRBV6-4, the J gene TRBJ2-3; 9 nucleotides match TRBD2. The junction had 0 bases not matched to a gene; V was cut back by 2 bases and J by 3 bases. Germline assignment: CDR1 MRHNA and CDR2 SNTAGT. The CDR3 covers 14 residues. CDR3 in amino acids: CASSDGLATDTQYF. The CDR3 DNA is TGTGCCAGCAGTGACGGACTAGCGACAGATACGCAGTATTTT.

The chain is built from TRBV11-1 and TRBJ2-5; 10 nucleotides line up with TRBD2. Germline-derived CDR1 and CDR2 are SGHAT and FQDESV (reference sequence). The CDR3 length is 14 residues. The V segment lost 5 bases and the J segment 5 bases; nucleotides outside the gene matches: 5. The CDR3 DNA is TGTGCCAGCAGCACTAGCGGGGAGTATGAGACCCAGTACTTC. Translating it yields CASSTSGEYETQYF.

The V and J genes are TRBV9 and TRBJ2-3, with 9 bases aligning to TRBD2. This CDR3 region has 17 residues. Germline CDR1 reads SGDLS; CDR2 reads YYNGEE. The V and J ends lost 4 bases and 3 bases, in that order; junction bases with no gene match: 12. CDR3 sequence reads: CASSPRGSGSATDTQYF. The CDR3 DNA reads as TGTGCCAGCAGCCCCCGGGGTAGCGGGAGCGCGACAGATACGCAGTATTTT.

The J gene is TRBJ2-7, the V gene TRBV6-5; a weak D match, TRBD2 (5 bases). This CDR3 is built from 13 residues. Per germline, CDR1 MNHEY and CDR2 SVGAGI. V was shortened by 6 bases and J by 6 bases, with 15 bases between the two germline ends. CDR3 sequence: CASREGLVGEQYF. CDR3 DNA: TGTGCCAGCAGAGAGGGCCTAGTAGGCGAGCAGTACTTC.

The CDR3 DNA follows: TGTGCCAGTAGTATAGTGGCGATCTGGTCAGGGTCGCAGCCCCAGCATTTT. Protein product: CASSIVAIWSGSQPQHF. This sequence joins TRBV19 and TRBJ1-5; perhaps TRBD1 as D (5 bases). CDR3 size: 17 residues. Trimming cost V 1 base and J 7 bases, with 20 bases left between them. CDR1 and CDR2 (germline): LNHDA, SQIVND (reference sequence). The whole variable domain, remainder taken from reference TRBV19 and TRBJ1-5, is DGGITQSPKYLFRKEGQNVTLSCEQNLNHDAMYWYRQDPGQGLRLIYYSQIVNDFQKGDIAEGYSVSREKKESFPLTVTSAQKNPTAFYLCASSIVAIWSGSQPQHFGDGTRLSIL.

This clone has a single count. This sequence joins TRBV6-6 and TRBJ2-1; TRBD2 matches 13 bases. The CDR3 runs to 16 residues. Germline V lookup: CDR1 MNHNY, CDR2 SVGAGI (reference sequence). The V segment lost 4 bases and the J segment 2 bases; nucleotides outside the gene matches: 2. The CDR3 loop is CASSSGLAGAYNEQFF. CDR3 sequence (DNA): TGTGCCAGCAGTTCAGGACTAGCGGGGGCCTACAATGAGCAGTTCTTC.

V usage is TRBV19 and J usage is TRBJ1-3; D is undetermined. Per the germline V gene, CDR1 is LNHDA and CDR2 is SQIVND (reference sequence). V was shortened by 3 bases and J by 2 bases, with 11 bases between the two germline ends. This CDR3 has 15 amino acids. The CDR3 sequence: CASSMDGLTGNTIYF. CDR3 DNA sequence: TGTGCCAGTAGTATGGATGGGTTAACTGGAAACACCATATATTTT.

With respect to this clone: Germline is not matched at one junction end, which may reflect a read error. J is TRBJ1-2 and V is TRBV28; TRBD1 matches at 8 bases. Germline V gene lookup returns CDR1 MDHEN and CDR2 SYDVKM. The CDR3 is made up of 13 amino acids. This chain's CDR3 is CASRTTGVYGHTF. DNA of the CDR3: TGTGCCAGCAGGACGACAGGGGTTTATGGCCACACCTTC.

This clone was observed a few times. The chain recombines TRBV5-4 with TRBJ1-6; D is possibly TRBD1 (6 bases). The CDR3 consists of 17 residues. Germline CDR1 is SGHNT and CDR2 is YYREEE (reference sequence). Deletions cut 0 bases from V and 7 bases from J, with 17 bases between. The CDR3 spells CASSLDLGAFGNSPLHF. CDR3 nucleotide sequence: TGTGCCAGCAGCTTGGATCTGGGGGCTTTCGGGAATTCACCCCTCCACTTT.

Only one count was recorded for this clone. The chain employs TRBV29-1 and TRBJ2-3; D is uncertain. Between the trimmed V and J ends, which lost 7 bases and 0 bases, there was a span of 17 bases. This CDR3 is 15 amino acids long. Per germline, CDR1 SQVTM and CDR2 ANQGSEA. CDR3 loop: CSGTTRKVSTDTQYF. As DNA, the CDR3 is TGCAGCGGCACCACCCGGAAGGTCAGCACAGATACGCAGTATTTT.

This clone was recorded only once. The gene calls are TRBV6-6 and TRBJ2-7, with TRBD1 identical over 7 bases. CDR3 size: 15 residues. Germline CDR1 reads MNHNY; CDR2 reads SVGAGI (reference sequence). V trimming: 4 bases; J trimming: 2 bases; junction bases outside the gene matches: 8. The CDR3: CASSSHQDRTYEQYF. CDR3 DNA: TGTGCCAGCAGTTCTCACCAGGACAGGACCTACGAGCAGTACTTC.

In nucleotides, the CDR3 is TGTGCCAGCGGATCCGGGACAGGGGGTCCCGAGGAAAAACTGTTTTTT. It yields the protein CASGSGTGGPEEKLFF. The chain carries TRBV5-4 and TRBJ1-4, with 11 bases aligning to TRBD1. The CDR3 loop spans 16 amino acids. Germline values: CDR1 SGHNT, CDR2 YYREEE (reference sequence). V shed 7 bases, J shed 8 bases, and the junction held 13 bases outside the gene matches.

The gene calls are TRBV4-3 and TRBJ2-1, with a possible D match to TRBD1 (6 bases). The germline CDR1 and CDR2 sequences are LGHNA and YSLEER. The CDR3 spans 14 residues. Trimming cost V 3 bases and J 6 bases, with 12 bases left between them. Here the CDR3 reads CASSQTDRFNEQFF. The DNA of the CDR3 is TGCGCCAGCAGCCAGACGGACAGATTCAATGAGCAGTTCTTC.

In its sample, this clone was seen many times. The CDR3 here is CASNSRTGNYGYTF. As DNA, the CDR3 is TGTGCCAGCAATTCGAGGACGGGTAACTATGGCTACACCTTC. The V gene is TRBV6-1, the J gene TRBJ1-2; D is undetermined. The CDR3 covers 14 residues. The germline CDR1 and CDR2 sequences are MNHNS and SASEGT. V lost 7 bases and J 1 base, leaving 13 bases between the germline ends.

The chain joins TRBV5-4 to TRBJ2-2; D is unresolved. The length of the CDR3 is 14 residues. The germline CDR1 and CDR2 sequences are SGHNT and YYREEE (reference sequence). V was cut by 4 bases and J by 4 bases, with 11 bases left in between. In DNA, the CDR3 is TGTGCCAGCAGCCGCCGGGCCACCACCGGGGAGCTGTTTTTT. The encoded protein is CASSRRATTGELFF.

CDR3 sequence: CASSQEPNQPQHF. In DNA form, the CDR3 reads TGCGCCAGCAGCCAAGAACCCAATCAGCCCCAGCATTTT. The chain joins TRBV4-1 to TRBJ1-5, with D unclear. This CDR3 has 13 residues. Germline values: CDR1 MGHRA, CDR2 YSYEKL. Trimming removed 0 bases at V and 3 bases at J, with 3 bases between.

This clone is a singleton in its sample. The CDR3 region has the DNA TGCGCCAGCAGCCACCCCGGACGTAAAGGCTACAATGAGCAGTTCTTC. It yields the protein CASSHPGRKGYNEQFF. The chain carries TRBV4-1 and TRBJ2-1; no clear D gene. CDR3 length: 16 amino acids. V lost 3 bases to trimming and J lost 3 bases, with 15 bases between them. CDR1 is MGHRA, CDR2 YSYEKL, per germline.

V and J are TRBV6-5 and TRBJ1-1; D is perhaps TRBD1 (6 bases). The CDR3 consists of 14 residues. The germline CDR1 and CDR2 sequences are MNHEY and SVGAGI. V was trimmed by 6 bases and J by 1 base, leaving 12 bases between them. Here the CDR3 DNA reads TGTGCCAGCAGGTCGACAGGCCCGAACACTGAAGCTTTCTTT. Protein sequence: CASRSTGPNTEAFF.

This clone has just a few counts. The chain uses TRBV5-1 and TRBJ1-3; D uncertain. The V and J ends lost 2 bases and 0 bases respectively, with 12 bases between them. CDR3 length: 16 residues. The germline gives CDR1 SGHRS, CDR2 YFSETQ. CDR3 residues: CASSFSDLSSGNTIYF. CDR3 nucleotide sequence: TGCGCCAGCAGCTTCTCGGACTTAAGCTCTGGAAACACCATATATTTT.

The V and J genes are TRBV6-5 and TRBJ1-4; TRBD1 agrees at 8 bases. This CDR3 region has 15 residues. V was clipped by 6 bases and J by 7 bases; unmatched bases: 10. CDR1 is MNHEY, CDR2 SVGAGI, per germline. Written as DNA, the CDR3 is TGTGCCAGCAGGAATCGCAGGGGGCCCGGTGAAAAACTGTTTTTT. This codes for CASRNRRGPGEKLFF.

The chain links TRBV4-2 to TRBJ1-3; D may be TRBD1 (5 bases). This CDR3 comprises 16 residues. CDR1 and CDR2 (germline): LGHNA, YNFKEQ. V was cut by 0 bases and J by 4 bases, with 13 bases left in between. DNA for the CDR3: TGTGCCAGCAGCCAAGATCGGGGGGTGTTAGGAAACACCATATATTTT. This codes for CASSQDRGVLGNTIYF.

The rearrangement joins TRBV6-1 to TRBJ1-4, with D unclear. Trimming pared 4 bases from V and 4 bases from J, leaving 13 bases between. CDR3 length: 15 residues. Looked up from germline, CDR1 is MNHNS and CDR2 is SASEGT. The CDR3 nucleotides are TGTGCCAGCAGTGGGCGCCCGGGATATAATGAAAAACTGTTTTTT. Encoded protein: CASSGRPGYNEKLFF.

In this sample, this clone turned up a few times. J is TRBJ2-7 and V is TRBV2; D is uncertain. The V end was cut by 8 bases, the J end by 0 bases, with 14 bases between. This CDR3 has 14 amino acids. Germline values: CDR1 SNHLY, CDR2 FYNNEI. CDR3 in DNA: TGTGCCAGCTCCTCCGGGTCTAGCTCCTACGAGCAGTACTTC. Encoded protein: CASSSGSSSYEQYF.

The genes are TRBV4-1 and TRBJ2-5; D ambiguous. Germline V gives CDR1 MGHRA, CDR2 YSYEKL. This CDR3 is 14 amino acids long. V was trimmed by 1 base and J by 0 bases, leaving 6 bases between them. The CDR3: CASSQVWNQETQYF. The CDR3 DNA is TGCGCCAGCAGCCAAGTGTGGAACCAAGAGACCCAGTACTTC.

In the case of this clone: A far larger clone differs by one base, so this is likely a read error. CDR3 region: CAGSFGTGGREAFF. The DNA for the CDR3 is TGTGCCGGCAGTTTCGGGACAGGGGGCAGGGAAGCTTTCTTT. This chain uses TRBV27 with TRBJ1-1; 12 bases fit TRBD1. Germline V gene lookup returns CDR1 MNHEY and CDR2 SMNVEV (reference sequence). CDR3 length: 14 residues.

This chain joins TRBV10-3 and TRBJ2-7, with 11 positions matching TRBD2. Germline V gene lookup returns CDR1 ENHRY and CDR2 SYGVKD. This CDR3 contains 14 residues. With 6 bases clipped from V and 3 bases from J, the junction kept 4 bases outside the gene matches. For the CDR3, the DNA is TGTGCCATCAGAGGGACTAGCGGAAACTACGAGCAGTACTTC. Protein: CAIRGTSGNYEQYF.

V and J are TRBV27 and TRBJ2-2; D is possibly TRBD2 (6 bases). The germline V and J ends were trimmed by 3 bases and 4 bases, with 12 bases remaining between them. CDR1 and CDR2 from the germline V gene are MNHEY and SMNVEV (reference sequence). The CDR3 covers 15 residues. The CDR3 spells CASSFGGSATGELFF. CDR3 sequence (DNA): TGTGCCAGCAGTTTTGGAGGGAGCGCCACCGGGGAGCTGTTTTTT.

Worth noting for this clone: Germline is not matched at one junction end, which may reflect a read error. The rearrangement joins TRBV6-5 to TRBJ2-5; 7 nucleotides line up with TRBD1. Germline assignment: CDR1 MNHEY and CDR2 SVGAGI. The CDR3 is made up of 13 amino acids. The CDR3 bases are TGTGCCAGCACTTACCCAGGGGGAAAGACCCAGTACTTC. It yields the protein CASTYPGGKTQYF.

A few counts support this clone. This rearrangement joins TRBV5-1 to TRBJ2-3; 10 nucleotides agree with TRBD2. The CDR3 is made up of 16 amino acids. Trimming took 2 bases from V and 4 from J; bases not matched to a gene: 7. CDR1 is SGHRS, CDR2 YFSETQ, per germline. CDR3 amino acids: CASSLGAGGPSDTQYF. The CDR3 DNA reads TGCGCCAGCAGCTTAGGAGCGGGAGGGCCATCAGATACGCAGTATTTT.